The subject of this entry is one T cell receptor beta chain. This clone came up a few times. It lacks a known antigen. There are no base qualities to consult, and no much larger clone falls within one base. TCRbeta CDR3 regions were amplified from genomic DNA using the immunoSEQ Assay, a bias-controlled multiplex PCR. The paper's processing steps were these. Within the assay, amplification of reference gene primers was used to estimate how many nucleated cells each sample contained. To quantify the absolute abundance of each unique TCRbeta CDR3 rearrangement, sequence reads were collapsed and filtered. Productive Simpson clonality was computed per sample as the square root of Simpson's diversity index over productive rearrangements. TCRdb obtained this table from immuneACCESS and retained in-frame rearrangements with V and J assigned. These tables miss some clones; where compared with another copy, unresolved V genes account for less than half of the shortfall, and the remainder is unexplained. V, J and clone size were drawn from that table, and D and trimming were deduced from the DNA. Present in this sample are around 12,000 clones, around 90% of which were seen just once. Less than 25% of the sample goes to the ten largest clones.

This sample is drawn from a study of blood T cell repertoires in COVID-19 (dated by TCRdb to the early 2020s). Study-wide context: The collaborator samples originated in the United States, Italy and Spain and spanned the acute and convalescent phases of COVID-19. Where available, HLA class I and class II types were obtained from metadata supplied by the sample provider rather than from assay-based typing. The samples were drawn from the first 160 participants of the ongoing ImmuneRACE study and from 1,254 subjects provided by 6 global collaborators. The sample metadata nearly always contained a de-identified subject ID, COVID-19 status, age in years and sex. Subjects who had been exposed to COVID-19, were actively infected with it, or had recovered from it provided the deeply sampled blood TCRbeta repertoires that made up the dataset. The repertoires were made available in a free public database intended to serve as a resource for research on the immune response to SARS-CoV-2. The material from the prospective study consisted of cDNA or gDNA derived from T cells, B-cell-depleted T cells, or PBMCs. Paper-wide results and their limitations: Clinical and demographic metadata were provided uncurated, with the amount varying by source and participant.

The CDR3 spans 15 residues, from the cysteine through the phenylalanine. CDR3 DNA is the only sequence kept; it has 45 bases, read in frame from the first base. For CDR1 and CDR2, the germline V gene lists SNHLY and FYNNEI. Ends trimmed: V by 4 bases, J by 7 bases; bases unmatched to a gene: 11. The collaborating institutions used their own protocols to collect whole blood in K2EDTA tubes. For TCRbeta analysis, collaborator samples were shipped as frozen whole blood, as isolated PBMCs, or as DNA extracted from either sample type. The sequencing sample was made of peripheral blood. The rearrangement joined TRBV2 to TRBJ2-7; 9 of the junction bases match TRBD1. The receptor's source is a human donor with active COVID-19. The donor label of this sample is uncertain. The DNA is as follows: TGTGCCAGCAGTGGCTTCAGACAGGGGGTAGGGGAGCAGTACTTC. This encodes CASSGFRQGVGEQYF.